This T cell receptor (beta chain) is from a study of cytomegalovirus exposure and HLA in healthy donors. Overall study findings and caveats: A later analysis appeared to link common viral pathogens to several of the most significant clusters. TCR beta V- and J-gene trimming was later associated with a missense DCLRE1C variant.

PCR was performed using 60 Vbeta and 13 Jbeta primers. TCRdb's table, derived via immunoSEQ multiplex PCR, lists solely in-frame clones and lacks some. The repertoire holds around 170,000 clones, with 84% as singletons. This CDR3 comprises 15 residues. Per germline, CDR1 SEHNR and CDR2 FQNEAQ (reference sequence). V lost 3 bases to trimming and J lost 3 bases, with 11 bases between them. Worth noting for this clone: The antigen remains unidentified.

This TCR was sampled from a woman aged 45 to 65 in good health and CMV-seropositive. What was sequenced was PBMCs. V gene TRBV7-9 combines with J gene TRBJ1-4; no clear D. The CDR3 here is CASSLAVLPNEKLFF. In DNA form, the CDR3 reads TGTGCCAGCAGCTTGGCCGTTCTCCCTAATGAAAAACTGTTTTTT.